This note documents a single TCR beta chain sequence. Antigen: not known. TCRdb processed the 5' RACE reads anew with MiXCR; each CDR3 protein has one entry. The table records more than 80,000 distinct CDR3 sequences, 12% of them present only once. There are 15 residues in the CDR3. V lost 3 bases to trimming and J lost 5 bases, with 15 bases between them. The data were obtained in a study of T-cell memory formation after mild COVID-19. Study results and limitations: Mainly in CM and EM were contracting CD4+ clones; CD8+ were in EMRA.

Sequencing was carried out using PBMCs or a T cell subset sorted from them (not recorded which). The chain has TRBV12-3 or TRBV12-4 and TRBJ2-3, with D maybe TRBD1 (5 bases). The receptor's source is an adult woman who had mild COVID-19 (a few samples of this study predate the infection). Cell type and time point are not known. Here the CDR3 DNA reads TGTGCCAGCAGTTTGAGAGCGTTCCAGGGAGATACGCAGTATTTT. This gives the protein CASSLRAFQGDTQYF.